The 10 T cell receptor beta chains in this list originate from one sample, sequenced in a study of long-term antiretroviral therapy in people with HIV. Survey-level immunoSEQ v3.0 assays were run. Assay used: immunoSEQ multiplex PCR; TCRdb lists only in-frame clones, some missing. The table shows under 30,000 clones, with 90% to 95% occurring only once. Sequencing was performed on unsorted PBMCs, taken just over 7.3 years after starting antiretroviral therapy. The receptors were gathered from a man aged 45-65 years with HIV.

V is TRBV10-2 and J is TRBJ1-2; D uncertain. Germline loops: CDR1 WSHSY, CDR2 SAAADI. This CDR3 comprises 15 residues. Deletions cut 3 bases from V and 0 bases from J, with 11 bases between. DNA for the CDR3: TGCGCCAGCAGTGATTCAAGCGGATCTAACTATGGCTACACCTTC. Translated: CASSDSSGSNYGYTF.

V and J are TRBV15 and TRBJ1-3, with a possible D match to TRBD1 (6 bases). CDR3 length: 16 amino acids. CDR1 is LNHNV and CDR2 is YYDKDF in the germline V gene (reference sequence). Trimming took off 0 bases at V and 4 bases at J, with 13 bases between the two ends. The CDR3 DNA sequence: TGTGCCACCAGCAGAGAGTCAGGGGTGTTGGGAAACACCATATATTTT. Residues: CATSRESGVLGNTIYF.

The chain has TRBV5-6 and TRBJ1-4; 7 nucleotides agree with TRBD1. Looked up from germline, CDR1 is SGHDT and CDR2 is YYEEEE. The junction had 12 bases not matched to a gene; V was cut back by 4 bases and J by 3 bases. CDR3 length equals 17 residues. The CDR3 nucleotides are TGTGCCAGCAGCACCACAGGGGATCTCGACCCTAATGAAAAACTGTTTTTT. It codes for CASSTTGDLDPNEKLFF.

The rearrangement joins TRBV27 to TRBJ2-5, with D perhaps matching TRBD1 (6 bases). Germline lookup yields CDR1 MNHEY and CDR2 SMNVEV (reference sequence). V lost 4 bases, J lost 1 base, and 10 bases lay in between. This CDR3 is built from 14 residues. The CDR3 bases are TGTGCCAGCAGTTCGACAGGTCCCCAAGAGACCCAGTACTTC. Encoded protein: CASSSTGPQETQYF.

In nucleotides, the CDR3 is TGTGCCAGCAGCCCGCCGGGACACACCCCGGAGCTGTTTTTT. It specifies CASSPPGHTPELFF. The rearrangement uses TRBV7-9 and TRBJ2-2, with a weak D call TRBD1 (6 bases). Trimming left V 5 bases short and J 10 bases short, with 17 bases between. The germline CDR1 and CDR2 sequences are SEHNR and FQNEAQ (reference sequence). The CDR3 extends over 14 amino acids.

Only one count was recorded for this clone. The rearrangement joins TRBV6-4 to TRBJ2-3; TRBD2 is a possible D gene (6 bases). V was cut by 0 bases and J by 2 bases, with 12 bases left in between. In germline, CDR1 is MRHNA, CDR2 SNTAGT. The CDR3 length is 16 residues. The CDR3 DNA reads as TGTGCCAGCAGTGACTCGGGGCGGGAAAACACAGATACGCAGTATTTT. This sequence encodes CASSDSGRENTDTQYF.

CDR3 protein: CASSFSNNEQFF. Here the CDR3 DNA reads TGTGCCAGCAGTTTCAGCAACAATGAGCAGTTCTTC. V gene TRBV6-1 combines with J gene TRBJ2-1, with D unresolved. Deletions cut 5 bases from V and 5 bases from J, with 7 bases between. Germline V gene lookup returns CDR1 MNHNS and CDR2 SASEGT. The length of the CDR3 is 12 residues.

CDR3 region: CASSVEGWSGANVLTF. Here the CDR3 DNA reads TGTGCCAGCAGCGTAGAAGGGTGGTCAGGGGCCAACGTCCTGACTTTC. V and J are TRBV9 and TRBJ2-6; no clear D gene. The CDR3 is 16 amino acids. Germline V lookup: CDR1 SGDLS, CDR2 YYNGEE. Trimming cost V 0 bases and J 4 bases, with 11 bases left between them.

The genes are TRBV29-1 and TRBJ2-7; D gene unclear. Trimming cost V 3 bases and J 4 bases, with 10 bases left between them. The germline CDR1 and CDR2 sequences are SQVTM and ANQGSEA. The CDR3 is made up of 12 amino acids. The CDR3 reads CSVDDGVYEQYF. CDR3 nucleotide sequence: TGCAGCGTTGATGATGGGGTATACGAGCAGTACTTC.

The CDR3 loop reads CASSLGGSSGNTIYF. CDR3 nucleotide sequence: TGCGCCAGCAGCTTGGGAGGGAGCTCTGGAAACACCATATATTTT. V and J are TRBV5-1 and TRBJ1-3; D unclear. CDR1 and CDR2 (germline): SGHRS, YFSETQ. The CDR3 extends over 15 amino acids. The ends were cut back, 0 bases at V and 0 bases at J, with 7 bases in the middle.